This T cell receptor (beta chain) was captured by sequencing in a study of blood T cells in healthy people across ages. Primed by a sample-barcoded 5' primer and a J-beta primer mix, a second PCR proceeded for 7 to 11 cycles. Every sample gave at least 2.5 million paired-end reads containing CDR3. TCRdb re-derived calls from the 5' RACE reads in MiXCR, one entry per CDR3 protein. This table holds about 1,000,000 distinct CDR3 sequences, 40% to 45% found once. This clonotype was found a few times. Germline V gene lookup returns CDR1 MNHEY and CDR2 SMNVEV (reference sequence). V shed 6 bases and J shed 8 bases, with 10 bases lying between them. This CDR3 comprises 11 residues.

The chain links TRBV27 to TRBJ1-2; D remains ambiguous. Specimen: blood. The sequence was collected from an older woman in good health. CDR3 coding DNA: TGTGCCAGCAGGGCGGGGAACGGCTACACCTTC. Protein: CASRAGNGYTF.